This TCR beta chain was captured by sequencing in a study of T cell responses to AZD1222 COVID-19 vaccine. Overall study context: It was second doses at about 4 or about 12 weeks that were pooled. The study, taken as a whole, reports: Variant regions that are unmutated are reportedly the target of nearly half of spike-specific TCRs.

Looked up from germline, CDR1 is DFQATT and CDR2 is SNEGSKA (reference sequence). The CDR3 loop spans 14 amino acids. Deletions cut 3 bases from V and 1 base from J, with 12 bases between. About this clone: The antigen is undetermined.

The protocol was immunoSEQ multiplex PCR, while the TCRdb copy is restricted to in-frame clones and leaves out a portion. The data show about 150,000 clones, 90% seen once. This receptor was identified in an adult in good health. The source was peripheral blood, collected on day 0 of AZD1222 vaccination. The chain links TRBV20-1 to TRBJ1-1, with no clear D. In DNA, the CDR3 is TGCAGTGCTAGTGCACTTGTGGCGAACACTGAAGCTTTCTTT. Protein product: CSASALVANTEAFF.